Shown below are 4 T cell receptor beta chains from a single sample sequenced in a study of blood T cell repertoires in COVID-19. TCRdb's copy holds only in-frame clones and misses some; the assay was immunoSEQ multiplex PCR. The sample gives roughly 100,000 clones, roughly three quarters of which show up once; approximately 9.2% is in the top ten. Material: peripheral blood. The receptors stem from a woman aged 80 or over with acute or convalescent COVID-19.

The rearrangement uses TRBV6-5 and TRBJ2-3, with 8 bases identical to TRBD1. The junction had 6 bases not matched to a gene; V was cut back by 5 bases and J by 2 bases. Germline V gene sequence: CDR1 MNHEY, CDR2 SVGAGI. The CDR3 has 15 amino acids. Written as DNA, the CDR3 is TGTGCCAGCAGTAGGACAGGGTTGGCCACAGATACGCAGTATTTT. Its protein is CASSRTGLATDTQYF.

J is TRBJ2-1 and V is TRBV7-3; tentative D call: TRBD2 (5 bases). Per the germline V gene, CDR1 is SGHTA and CDR2 is FQGTGA. V gave up 5 bases and J gave up 0 bases, with 11 bases separating them. CDR3 size: 15 residues. CDR3 in amino acids: CASSPMGSSYNEQFF. The CDR3, as DNA: TGTGCCAGCAGCCCGATGGGGAGCTCCTACAATGAGCAGTTCTTC. Full variable domain (rest looked up from reference TRBV7-3 and TRBJ2-1): GAGVSQTPSNKVTEKGKYVELRCDPISGHTALYWYRQSLGQGPEFLIYFQGTGAADDSGLPNDRFFAVRPEGSVSTLKIQRTERGDSAVYLCASSPMGSSYNEQFFGPGTRLTVL.

The sample holds a few counts of this clone. This chain joins TRBV28 and TRBJ2-7; 9 positions agree with TRBD2. Germline trimming cut 8 bases from V and 2 bases from J; bases unmatched to any gene: 7. CDR3 length equals 14 residues. Germline V gene sequence: CDR1 MDHEN, CDR2 SYDVKM. In nucleotides, the CDR3 is TGTGCCAGCCGACATGGCGGGAGGGCCTACGAGCAGTACTTC. It encodes CASRHGGRAYEQYF.

This chain connects TRBV19 to TRBJ2-7; D might be TRBD1 (5 bases). Deletions cut 6 bases from V and 2 bases from J, with 17 bases between. Per germline, CDR1 LNHDA and CDR2 SQIVND (reference sequence). There are 15 residues in the CDR3. CDR3 sequence (DNA): TGTGCCAGTAGACGGGCAGGGCCGGTCCCCTACGAGCAGTACTTC. Translated: CASRRAGPVPYEQYF.